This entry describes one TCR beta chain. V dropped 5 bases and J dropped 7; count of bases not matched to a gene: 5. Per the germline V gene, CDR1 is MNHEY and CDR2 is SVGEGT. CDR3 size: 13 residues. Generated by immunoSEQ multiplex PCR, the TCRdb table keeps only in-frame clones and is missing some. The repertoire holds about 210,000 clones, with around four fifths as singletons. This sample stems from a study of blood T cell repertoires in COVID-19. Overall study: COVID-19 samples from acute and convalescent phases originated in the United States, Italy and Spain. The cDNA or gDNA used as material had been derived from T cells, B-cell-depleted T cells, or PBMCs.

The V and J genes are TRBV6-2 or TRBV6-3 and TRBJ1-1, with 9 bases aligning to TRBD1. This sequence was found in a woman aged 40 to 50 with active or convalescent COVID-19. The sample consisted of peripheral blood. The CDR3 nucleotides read TGTGCCAGCAGTATACAGGGGGCCGGTGAAGCTTTCTTT. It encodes CASSIQGAGEAFF.